The 21 T cell receptor beta chains listed next were all sequenced from one sample in a study of T cell clonotyping in hematopoietic cell transplantation (dated by TCRdb to the early 2020s). Receptors were amplified or captured by the immunoSEQ multiplex PCR assay. TCRdb holds this immuneACCESS table with in-frame rearrangements only. Some clones are missing; in checked studies, unresolved V genes explain under half, and the rest has no known cause. In all, the sample holds roughly 5,300 clones, and 70% to 80% of those were seen once. The ten largest clones take up less than 25% of the sample. The time point label for this specimen denotes: 100 days after allo-HCT. The sequences come from peripheral blood mononuclear cells, collected 100 days after allogeneic stem cell transplant. The source of these receptors is a male patient between 60 and 69 years old who had an allogeneic stem cell transplant, so T cells may come from the graft donor. Some clones in this sample may be carry-over from other donors' samples.

The CDR3 spells CASGPTFPGRWYEQYF. The DNA for the CDR3 is TGTGCTAGTGGCCCAACGTTTCCCGGGCGTTGGTACGAGCAGTACTTC. The chain employs TRBV12-5 and TRBJ2-7; D call uncertain. V lost 6 bases and J 4 bases, leaving 22 bases between the germline ends. This CDR3 is built from 16 residues. Germline loops: CDR1 LGHNT, CDR2 FRNRAP. Based on the CDR3 plus reference TRBV12-5 and TRBJ2-7, the full variable domain is DARVTQTPRHKVTEMGQEVTMRCQPILGHNTVFWYRQTMMQGLELLAYFRNRAPLDDSGMPKDRFSAEMPDATLATLKIQPSEPRDSAVYFCASGPTFPGRWYEQYFGPGTRLTVT.

This chain uses TRBV19 with TRBJ1-1; possibly TRBD1 for D (5 bases). CDR1 LNHDA and CDR2 SQIVND come from the germline V gene (reference sequence). V lost 5 bases to trimming and J lost 1 base, with 14 bases between them. This CDR3 has 15 amino acids. The CDR3 sequence is CASSQIPGQNTEAFF. The CDR3 bases are TGTGCCAGTAGTCAAATACCCGGACAGAACACTGAAGCTTTCTTT.

This clone occurred a few times. The V gene is TRBV4-1, the J gene TRBJ2-2; weak D call: TRBD2 (5 bases). Trimming shortened V by 4 bases and J by 1 base, and 10 bases separated the two germline ends. The CDR3 sequence is 15 residues long. CDR1 is MGHRA and CDR2 is YSYEKL in the germline V gene. CDR3 sequence: CASSPSSMNTGELFF. Here the CDR3 DNA reads TGCGCCAGCAGCCCCTCTAGCATGAACACCGGGGAGCTGTTTTTT.

This sequence joins TRBV7-8 and TRBJ2-5, with 7 bases lining up with TRBD1. CDR3 length equals 17 residues. Germline assignment: CDR1 SGHVS and CDR2 FQNEAQ. V was pared by 5 bases and J by 4 bases, with 16 bases of the junction left unmatched. The CDR3 loop is CASSHQEDRETTETQYF. CDR3 coding DNA: TGTGCCAGCAGCCATCAGGAAGACAGGGAAACTACAGAGACCCAGTACTTC.

The gene calls are TRBV19 and TRBJ2-1; 7 bases fit TRBD1. CDR1 is LNHDA, CDR2 SQIVND, per germline (reference sequence). V lost 8 bases to trimming and J lost 6 bases; unmatched junction nucleotides: 13. The CDR3 contains 15 residues. The DNA for the CDR3 is TGTGCCAGTGAGACCGGGACAGAAAATTCCAATGAGCAGTTCTTC. Its translation: CASETGTENSNEQFF. The whole variable domain, remainder taken from reference TRBV19 and TRBJ2-1, is DGGITQSPKYLFRKEGQNVTLSCEQNLNHDAMYWYRQDPGQGLRLIYYSQIVNDFQKGDIAEGYSVSREKKESFPLTVTSAQKNPTAFYLCASETGTENSNEQFFGPGTRLTVL.

The J gene is TRBJ2-1, the V gene TRBV7-3; D is undetermined. Trimming removed 2 bases at V and 5 bases at J, with 4 bases between. CDR3 size: 12 residues. Germline V gene sequence: CDR1 SGHTA, CDR2 FQGTGA. The chain's CDR3 is CASSLGDNEQFF. The CDR3 DNA follows: TGTGCCAGCAGCTTAGGGGACAATGAGCAGTTCTTC.

The chain links TRBV18 to TRBJ1-4; tentative D call: TRBD1 (6 bases). This CDR3 comprises 14 residues. Between the trimmed V and J ends, which lost 4 bases and 7 bases, there was a span of 13 bases. Germline CDR1 KGHSH, CDR2 LQKENI. The CDR3 region has the DNA TGTGCCAGCTCACGGGGGGGCGAGAGTGAAAAACTGTTTTTT. It translates to CASSRGGESEKLFF. The full variable domain, its missing parts supplied by reference TRBV18 and TRBJ1-4, is NAGVMQNPRHLVRRRGQEARLRCSPMKGHSHVYWYRQLPEEGLKFMVYLQKENIIDESGMPKERFSAEFPKEGPSILRIQQVVRGDSAAYFCASSRGGESEKLFFGSGTQLSVL.

This clone occurred a few times. The V call is TRBV19, the J call TRBJ2-2; no clear D. CDR1 is LNHDA, CDR2 SQIVND, per germline (reference sequence). There are 16 residues in the CDR3. The V and J ends lost 2 bases and 5 bases respectively, with 15 bases between them. The CDR3 loop reads CASSIKVVPLTGELFF. DNA of the CDR3: TGTGCCAGTAGTATAAAGGTGGTACCCCTAACCGGGGAGCTGTTTTTT.

This clone was recorded once. The CDR3 DNA reads as TGTGCCAGCAGTCCACCCCCGGGACAAGCTTCCCATGAGCAGTTCTTC. Its protein is CASSPPPGQASHEQFF. J is TRBJ2-1 and V is TRBV27; possibly TRBD1 for D (6 bases). Trimming shortened V by 5 bases and J by 8 bases, and 22 bases separated the two germline ends. Germline V lookup: CDR1 MNHEY, CDR2 SMNVEV (reference sequence). The CDR3 sequence is 16 residues long.

The genes are TRBV7-2 and TRBJ2-3; 8 bases line up with TRBD2. Trimming at V came to 1 base and at J to 5 bases, leaving 5 bases not matched to a gene. The CDR3 extends over 15 amino acids. CDR1 SGHTA and CDR2 FQGNSA come from the germline V gene. CDR3 in amino acids: CASSLVSGTGDTQYF. The CDR3 nucleotides are TGTGCCAGCAGCTTAGTTAGCGGGACTGGAGATACGCAGTATTTT.

The chain couples TRBV11-2 to TRBJ1-1; TRBD1 might be the D (6 bases). CDR3 size: 15 residues. The V gene lost 2 bases and the J gene lost 3 bases, with 13 bases spanning the gap. The germline V gene has CDR1 SGHAT and CDR2 FQNNGV. The CDR3 reads CASSLIQGLDTEAFF. Written as DNA, the CDR3 is TGTGCCAGCAGCTTAATACAGGGATTGGACACTGAAGCTTTCTTT.

This clone was observed a few times. The rearrangement links TRBV18 to TRBJ1-5; 7 positions agree with TRBD1. The CDR3 contains 14 residues. Germline CDR1 reads KGHSH; CDR2 reads LQKENI. With 3 bases clipped from V and 3 bases from J, the junction kept 2 bases outside the gene matches. The CDR3 nucleotides read TGTGCCAGCTCACCGACAGGGAACAATCAGCCCCAGCATTTT. As protein: CASSPTGNNQPQHF.

The chain uses TRBV4-1 and TRBJ1-4; the D gene is possibly TRBD1 (5 bases). The CDR3 is made up of 15 amino acids. Germline CDR1 and CDR2: MGHRA and YSYEKL. V was cut by 0 bases and J by 3 bases, with 8 bases left in between. CDR3 residues: CASSQDIGANEKLFF. The CDR3 coding sequence is TGCGCCAGCAGCCAAGATATAGGGGCTAATGAAAAACTGTTTTTT.

This chain joins TRBV20-1 and TRBJ1-1; D is uncertain. This CDR3 region has 11 residues. Germline values: CDR1 DFQATT, CDR2 SNEGSKA (reference sequence). Between the trimmed V and J ends, which lost 6 bases and 0 bases, there was a span of 5 bases. In DNA, the CDR3 is TGCAGTGCCAAGATGAACACTGAAGCTTTCTTT. Protein product: CSAKMNTEAFF.

The V gene is TRBV2, the J gene TRBJ1-5; D perhaps matches TRBD1 (6 bases). CDR3 size: 14 residues. Germline CDR1 is SNHLY and CDR2 is FYNNEI. Trimming cost V 6 bases and J 4 bases, with 13 bases left between them. The chain's CDR3 is CASSRDTANQPQHF. In DNA form, the CDR3 reads TGTGCCAGCAGCCGGGACACGGCTAATCAGCCCCAGCATTTT.

J is TRBJ1-1 and V is TRBV11-2; 8 nucleotides agree with TRBD1. The CDR3 spans 16 residues. CDR1 and CDR2 (germline): SGHAT, FQNNGV. After removal of 5 bases from V and 1 base from J, the junction contained 9 bases not matched to a gene. This CDR3 reads CASSQNRGGGNTEAFF. CDR3 DNA: TGTGCCAGCAGCCAAAACAGGGGGGGAGGGAACACTGAAGCTTTCTTT.

V and J are TRBV30 and TRBJ1-2; D unclear. This CDR3 has 11 amino acids. Per germline, CDR1 GTSNPN and CDR2 SVGIG (reference sequence). The V gene lost 0 bases and the J gene lost 8 bases, with 7 bases spanning the gap. DNA for the CDR3: TGTGCCTGGAGTGTAGGAAGGGGCTACACCTTC. It codes for CAWSVGRGYTF.

The chain recombines TRBV30 with TRBJ2-3, with TRBD2 matching over 9 bases. V lost 6 bases, J lost 3 bases, and 16 bases stayed unmatched. From germline, CDR1 is GTSNPN and CDR2 SVGIG (reference sequence). The CDR3 length is 17 residues. In DNA, the CDR3 is TGTGCCTGCTCTCGGACTAGCGACAACCTTCCAACAGATACGCAGTATTTT. Translated, it gives CACSRTSDNLPTDTQYF.

The V gene is TRBV6-5, the J gene TRBJ1-1; TRBD1 matches 9 bases. This CDR3 comprises 14 residues. J gave up 11 bases and V 8 bases, and 15 bases lay outside the gene matches. The germline gives CDR1 MNHEY, CDR2 SVGAGI. This chain's CDR3 is CASSRPGTGRLAFF. The CDR3 nucleotides are TGTGCCAGCTCCAGGCCTGGGACAGGGCGATTGGCTTTCTTT.

This CDR3 reads CATSTPKQGANEKLFF. The CDR3 nucleotides are TGTGCCACCAGTACGCCTAAACAGGGGGCTAATGAAAAACTGTTTTTT. The rearrangement joins TRBV15 to TRBJ1-4, with 8 nucleotides matching TRBD1. J was trimmed by 3 bases and V by 6 bases; bases with no gene match: 9. Germline CDR1 is LNHNV and CDR2 is YYDKDF (reference sequence). This CDR3 comprises 16 residues.

V is TRBV4-1 and J is TRBJ2-1, with TRBD1 matching over 10 bases. The CDR3 contains 16 residues. Trimming took 3 bases from V and 8 from J; bases not matched to a gene: 10. The germline CDR1 and CDR2 sequences are MGHRA and YSYEKL. In nucleotides, the CDR3 is TGCGCCAGCAGCCATGTCCCGGGACAGGGGTTGGATGAGCAGTTCTTC. It encodes CASSHVPGQGLDEQFF.